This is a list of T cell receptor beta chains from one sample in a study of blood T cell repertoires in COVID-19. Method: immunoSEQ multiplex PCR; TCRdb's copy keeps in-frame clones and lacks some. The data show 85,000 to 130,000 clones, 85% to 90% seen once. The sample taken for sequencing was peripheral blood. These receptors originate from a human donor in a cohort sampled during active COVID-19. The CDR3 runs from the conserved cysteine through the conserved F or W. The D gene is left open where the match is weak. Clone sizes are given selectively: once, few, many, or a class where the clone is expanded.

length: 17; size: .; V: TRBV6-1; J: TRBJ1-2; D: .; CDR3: CASSEEATGAGSAGYTF; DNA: TGTGCCAGCAGTGAAGAAGCGACTGGGGCCGGGTCGGCTGGCTACACCTTC
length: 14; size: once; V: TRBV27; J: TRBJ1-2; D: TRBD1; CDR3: CASSWAGTGYGYTF; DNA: TGTGCCAGCAGTTGGGCTGGGACAGGGTATGGCTACACCTTC
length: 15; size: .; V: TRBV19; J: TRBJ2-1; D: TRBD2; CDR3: CAASTSGDSYNEQFF; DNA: TGTGCCGCAAGTACGAGCGGGGACTCTTACAATGAGCAGTTCTTC
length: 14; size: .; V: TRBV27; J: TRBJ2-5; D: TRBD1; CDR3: CASSLSPGGETQYF; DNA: TGTGCCAGCAGTTTATCCCCAGGGGGAGAGACCCAGTACTTC
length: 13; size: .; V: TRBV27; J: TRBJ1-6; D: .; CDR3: CASRSDSASPLHF; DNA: TGTGCCAGCAGATCGGACAGCGCCTCACCCCTCCACTTT
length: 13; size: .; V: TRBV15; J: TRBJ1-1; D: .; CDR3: CATSLLGGTEAFF; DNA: TGTGCCACCAGCCTACTTGGCGGCACTGAAGCTTTCTTT
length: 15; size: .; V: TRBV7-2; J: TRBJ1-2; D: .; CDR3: CASSLAKGENYGYTF; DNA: TGTGCCAGCAGCTTAGCAAAGGGGGAGAACTATGGCTACACCTTC
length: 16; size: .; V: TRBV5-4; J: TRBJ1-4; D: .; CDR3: CASSLGRARDNEKLFF; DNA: TGTGCCAGCAGCTTGGGGAGGGCCCGAGATAATGAAAAACTGTTTTTT
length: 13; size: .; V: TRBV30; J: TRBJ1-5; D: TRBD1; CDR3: CAWGQGFNQPQHF; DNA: TGTGCCTGGGGACAGGGATTCAATCAGCCCCAGCATTTT
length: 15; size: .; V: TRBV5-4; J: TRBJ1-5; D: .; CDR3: CASSLGGQSNQPQHF; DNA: TGTGCCAGCAGCTTGGGAGGACAGAGCAATCAGCCCCAGCATTTT
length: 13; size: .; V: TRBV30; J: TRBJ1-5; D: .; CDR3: CAWSSGGRQPQHF; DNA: TGTGCCTGGAGTTCGGGAGGTAGACAGCCCCAGCATTTT
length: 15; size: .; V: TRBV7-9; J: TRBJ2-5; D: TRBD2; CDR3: CASSLRGGGQETQYF; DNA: TGTGCCAGCAGTCTCCGGGGCGGGGGGCAAGAGACCCAGTACTTC
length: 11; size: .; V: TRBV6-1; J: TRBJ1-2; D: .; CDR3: CASSDRVGYTF; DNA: TGTGCCAGCAGTGACAGGGTTGGCTACACCTTC
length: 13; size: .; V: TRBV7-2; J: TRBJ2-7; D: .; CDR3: CASSFTEGYEQYF; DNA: TGTGCCAGCAGCTTCACCGAGGGCTACGAGCAGTACTTC
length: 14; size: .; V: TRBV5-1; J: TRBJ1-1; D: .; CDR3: CASSLFGQNTEAFF; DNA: TGCGCCAGCAGCTTGTTTGGCCAGAACACTGAAGCTTTCTTT
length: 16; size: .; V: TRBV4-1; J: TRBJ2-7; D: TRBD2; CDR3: CASSQSGGRASDEQYF; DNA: TGCGCCAGCAGCCAATCTGGCGGGAGGGCCTCGGACGAGCAGTACTTC
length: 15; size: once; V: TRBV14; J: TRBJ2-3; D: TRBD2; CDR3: CASSPSGRARDTQYF; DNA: TGTGCCAGCAGCCCTAGCGGGAGGGCCCGTGATACGCAGTATTTT
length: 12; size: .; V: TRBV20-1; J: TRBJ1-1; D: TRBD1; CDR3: CSASLRGTEAFF; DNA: TGCAGTGCTAGTCTCAGGGGGACTGAAGCTTTCTTT
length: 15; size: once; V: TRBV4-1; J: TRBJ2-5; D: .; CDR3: CASSPPVAGGETQYF; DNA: TGCGCCAGCAGCCCCCCGGTGGCTGGAGGAGAGACCCAGTACTTC
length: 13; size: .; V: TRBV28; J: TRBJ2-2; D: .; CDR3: CASNVLAPGELFF; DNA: TGTGCCAGCAACGTTCTAGCGCCCGGGGAGCTGTTTTTT
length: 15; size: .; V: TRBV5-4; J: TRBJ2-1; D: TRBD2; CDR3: CASSLLAGEYNEQFF; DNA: TGTGCCAGCAGCTTGTTGGCGGGAGAATACAATGAGCAGTTCTTC
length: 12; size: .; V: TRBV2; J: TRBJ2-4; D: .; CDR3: CASRAEGLLGYF; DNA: TGTGCCAGCAGGGCTGAGGGACTTCTGGGGTACTTC
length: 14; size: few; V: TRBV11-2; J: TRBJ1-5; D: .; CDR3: CASTPGGGNQPQHF; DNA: TGTGCCAGCACCCCGGGTGGAGGCAATCAGCCCCAGCATTTT
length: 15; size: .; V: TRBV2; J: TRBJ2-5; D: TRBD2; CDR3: CASRSSGGRGGTQYF; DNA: TGTGCCAGCAGGAGTAGCGGGGGACGGGGGGGGACCCAGTACTTC
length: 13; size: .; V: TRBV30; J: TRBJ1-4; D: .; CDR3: CAWNGGAGEKLFF; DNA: TGTGCCTGGAACGGGGGGGCGGGTGAAAAACTGTTTTTT
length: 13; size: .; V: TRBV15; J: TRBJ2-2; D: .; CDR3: CATSRGRVGELFF; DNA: TGTGCCACCAGCAGGGGCAGGGTGGGGGAGCTGTTTTTT
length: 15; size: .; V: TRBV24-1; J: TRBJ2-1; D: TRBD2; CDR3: CATSALAGGQNEQFF; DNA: TGTGCCACCAGTGCGCTAGCGGGAGGGCAAAATGAGCAGTTCTTC
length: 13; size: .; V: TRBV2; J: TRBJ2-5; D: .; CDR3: CASSAQYQETQYF; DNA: TGTGCCAGCAGTGCGCAGTACCAAGAGACCCAGTACTTC
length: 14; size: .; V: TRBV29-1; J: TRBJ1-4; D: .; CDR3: CSVGRGSTNEKLFF; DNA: TGCAGCGTTGGCAGGGGATCAACTAATGAAAAACTGTTTTTT
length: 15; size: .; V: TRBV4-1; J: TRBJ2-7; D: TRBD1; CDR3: CASSQDHGQGYEQYF; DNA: TGCGCCAGCAGCCAAGATCATGGACAGGGGTACGAGCAGTACTTC
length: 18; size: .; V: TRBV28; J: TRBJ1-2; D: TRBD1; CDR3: CASSPNGQGGGSRYGYTF; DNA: TGTGCCAGCAGTCCCAATGGACAGGGAGGGGGGTCGCGATATGGCTACACCTTC
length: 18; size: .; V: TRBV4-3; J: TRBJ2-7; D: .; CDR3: CASSQDQGGLSHSYEQYF; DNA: TGCGCCAGCAGCCAAGACCAGGGGGGACTCTCGCACTCCTACGAGCAGTACTTC
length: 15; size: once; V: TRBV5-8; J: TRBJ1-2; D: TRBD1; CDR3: CASSLLDRNNYGYTF; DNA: TGTGCCAGCAGCTTGTTGGACAGGAACAACTATGGCTACACCTTC
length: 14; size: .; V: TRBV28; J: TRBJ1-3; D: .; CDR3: CASNPTGNGNTIYF; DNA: TGTGCCAGCAACCCCACAGGGAATGGAAACACCATATATTTT
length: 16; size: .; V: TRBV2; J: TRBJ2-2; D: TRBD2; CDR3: CASSLAGGQNTGELFF; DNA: TGTGCCAGCAGTCTAGCGGGAGGCCAGAACACCGGGGAGCTGTTTTTT
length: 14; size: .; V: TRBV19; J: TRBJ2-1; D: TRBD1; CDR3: CATEPGQGRYEQFF; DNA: TGTGCCACCGAACCGGGACAGGGGCGATATGAGCAGTTCTTC
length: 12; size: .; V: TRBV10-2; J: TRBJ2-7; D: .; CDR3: CASSETGREQYF; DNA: TGCGCCAGCAGTGAGACAGGCCGCGAGCAGTACTTC
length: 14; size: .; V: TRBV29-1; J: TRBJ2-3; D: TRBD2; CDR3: CSVGSGRSADTQYF; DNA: TGCAGCGTTGGAAGCGGGAGATCTGCAGATACGCAGTATTTT
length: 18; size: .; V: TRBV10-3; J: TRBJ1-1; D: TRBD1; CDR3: CAISEFRNRGPTNTEAFF; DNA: TGTGCCATCAGTGAGTTTCGGAACAGGGGGCCGACGAACACTGAAGCTTTCTTT
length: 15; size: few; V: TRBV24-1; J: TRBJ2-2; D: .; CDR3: CATSDFAGFTGELFF; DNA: TGTGCCACCAGTGATTTTGCAGGTTTCACCGGGGAGCTGTTTTTT
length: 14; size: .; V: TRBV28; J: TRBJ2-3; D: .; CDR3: CASRHAEGTDTQYF; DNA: TGTGCCAGCAGGCATGCGGAGGGCACAGATACGCAGTATTTT
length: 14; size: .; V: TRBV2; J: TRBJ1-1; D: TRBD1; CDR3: CASSGRQGATEAFF; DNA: TGTGCCAGCAGTGGAAGACAGGGCGCGACTGAAGCTTTCTTT